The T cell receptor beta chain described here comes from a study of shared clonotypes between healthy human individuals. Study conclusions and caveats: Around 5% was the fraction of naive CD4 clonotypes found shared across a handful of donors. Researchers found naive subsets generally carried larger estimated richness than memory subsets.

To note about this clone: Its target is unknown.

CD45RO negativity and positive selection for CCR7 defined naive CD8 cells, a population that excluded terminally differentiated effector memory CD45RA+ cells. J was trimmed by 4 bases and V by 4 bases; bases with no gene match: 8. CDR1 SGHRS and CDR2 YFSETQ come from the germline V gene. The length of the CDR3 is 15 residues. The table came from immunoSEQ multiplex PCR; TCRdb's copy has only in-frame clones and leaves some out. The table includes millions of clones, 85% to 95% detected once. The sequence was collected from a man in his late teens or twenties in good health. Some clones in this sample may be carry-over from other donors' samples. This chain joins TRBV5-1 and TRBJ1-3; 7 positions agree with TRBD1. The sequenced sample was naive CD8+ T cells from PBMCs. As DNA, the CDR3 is TGCGCCAGCAGCCAGGAGGGGGCCGCGGGAAACACCATATATTTT. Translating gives CASSQEGAAGNTIYF.